Listed below are T cell receptor beta chains from one sample, sequenced in a study of cytotoxic CD8 clonotypes in ibrutinib-treated CLL. Assay used: immunoSEQ multiplex PCR; TCRdb lists only in-frame clones, some missing. The table has about 14,000 clones, roughly two thirds seen once; the top ten hold roughly 13%. The starting material was PBMCs, obtained before ibrutinib treatment. The receptors originated from a human donor with chronic lymphocytic leukemia. CDR3s include the opening cysteine and the closing phenylalanine or tryptophan. Each record gives: CDR3 length, J gene, clone size, D gene, V gene, CDR3 protein, CDR3 DNA. D genes are given only for firm matches. Some rows mark clone size as missing; the rest say once, few, many or name a class of expanded clone.

cdr3_length: 15
j_call: TRBJ1-1
clone_size: -
d_call: -
v_call: TRBV5-1
cdr3_aa: CASTNTGSRHTEAFF
cdr3_nt: TGCGCCAGCACCAATACAGGCTCGAGACACACTGAAGCTTTCTTT

cdr3_length: 15
j_call: TRBJ2-5
clone_size: -
d_call: TRBD2
v_call: TRBV19
cdr3_aa: CARPTSGGAGKTQYF
cdr3_nt: TGTGCCAGACCGACTAGCGGGGGGGCCGGGAAGACCCAGTACTTC

cdr3_length: 14
j_call: TRBJ1-1
clone_size: -
d_call: -
v_call: TRBV6-5
cdr3_aa: CASSGVGGNTEAFF
cdr3_nt: TGTGCCAGCAGTGGGGTAGGCGGAAACACTGAAGCTTTCTTT

cdr3_length: 15
j_call: TRBJ1-6
clone_size: -
d_call: TRBD1
v_call: TRBV28
cdr3_aa: CASRPSRGPNSPLHF
cdr3_nt: TGTGCCAGCAGACCATCCAGGGGGCCTAATTCACCCCTCCACTTT

cdr3_length: 13
j_call: TRBJ2-2
clone_size: few
d_call: -
v_call: TRBV18
cdr3_aa: CASSPVGYGELFF
cdr3_nt: TGTGCCAGCTCACCAGTCGGCTACGGGGAGCTGTTTTTT

cdr3_length: 14
j_call: TRBJ2-1
clone_size: once
d_call: -
v_call: TRBV7-9
cdr3_aa: CASSSTGAYNEQFF
cdr3_nt: TGTGCCAGCAGCTCCACAGGAGCCTACAATGAGCAGTTCTTC

cdr3_length: 15
j_call: TRBJ2-7
clone_size: -
d_call: -
v_call: TRBV19
cdr3_aa: CASSIPGVGRYEQYF
cdr3_nt: TGTGCCAGTAGTATCCCGGGAGTCGGACGATACGAGCAGTACTTC

cdr3_length: 17
j_call: TRBJ2-6
clone_size: few
d_call: TRBD1
v_call: TRBV7-9
cdr3_aa: CASSLDRGHSGANVLTF
cdr3_nt: TGTGCCAGCAGCTTAGACAGGGGACACTCTGGGGCCAACGTCCTGACTTTC

cdr3_length: 15
j_call: TRBJ1-1
clone_size: -
d_call: -
v_call: TRBV2
cdr3_aa: CASSAGGGIWTEAFF
cdr3_nt: TGTGCCAGCAGTGCTGGGGGAGGTATCTGGACTGAAGCTTTCTTT

cdr3_length: 14
j_call: TRBJ2-5
clone_size: few
d_call: -
v_call: TRBV14
cdr3_aa: CASSPSGGPETQYF
cdr3_nt: TGTGCCAGCAGCCCGTCGGGGGGCCCAGAGACCCAGTACTTC

cdr3_length: 13
j_call: TRBJ2-5
clone_size: -
d_call: -
v_call: TRBV28
cdr3_aa: CASRRAYQETQYF
cdr3_nt: TGTGCCAGCAGGAGGGCCTACCAAGAGACCCAGTACTTC

cdr3_length: 15
j_call: TRBJ1-5
clone_size: medium-sized
d_call: -
v_call: TRBV19
cdr3_aa: CASQHSGSFIQPQHF
cdr3_nt: TGTGCCAGTCAACACTCGGGGTCGTTCATTCAGCCCCAGCATTTT

cdr3_length: 18
j_call: TRBJ2-2
clone_size: once
d_call: TRBD2
v_call: TRBV14
cdr3_aa: CASSLHIAGGPAGGELFF
cdr3_nt: TGTGCCAGCAGCCTCCATATAGCGGGAGGGCCCGCAGGCGGGGAGCTGTTTTTT

cdr3_length: 12
j_call: TRBJ2-1
clone_size: few
d_call: -
v_call: TRBV7-8
cdr3_aa: CASSFGRNEQFF
cdr3_nt: TGTGCCAGCAGCTTTGGTCGCAATGAGCAGTTCTTC

cdr3_length: 15
j_call: TRBJ1-6
clone_size: -
d_call: -
v_call: TRBV2
cdr3_aa: CASSDRTGSRSPLHF
cdr3_nt: TGTGCCAGCAGTGACCGCACAGGCAGTCGCTCACCCCTCCACTTT

cdr3_length: 14
j_call: TRBJ2-4
clone_size: medium-sized
d_call: -
v_call: TRBV2
cdr3_aa: CASKGVGAKNIQYF
cdr3_nt: TGTGCCAGCAAGGGTGTAGGGGCCAAAAACATTCAGTACTTC

cdr3_length: 13
j_call: TRBJ2-3
clone_size: -
d_call: -
v_call: TRBV11-2
cdr3_aa: CASGVTSTDTQYF
cdr3_nt: TGTGCCAGCGGGGTAACGAGCACAGATACGCAGTATTTT

cdr3_length: 14
j_call: TRBJ1-2
clone_size: few
d_call: TRBD1
v_call: TRBV5-4
cdr3_aa: CASSPDRVGYGYTF
cdr3_nt: TGTGCCAGCAGCCCCGACAGGGTCGGCTATGGCTACACCTTC

cdr3_length: 15
j_call: TRBJ1-4
clone_size: -
d_call: TRBD1
v_call: TRBV6-1
cdr3_aa: CASSENRGWEEKLFF
cdr3_nt: TGTGCCAGCAGTGAAAACAGGGGTTGGGAGGAAAAACTGTTTTTT

cdr3_length: 14
j_call: TRBJ2-1
clone_size: few
d_call: -
v_call: TRBV10-3
cdr3_aa: CAIRTGLLPGEQFF
cdr3_nt: TGTGCCATCAGGACGGGACTCCTGCCTGGTGAGCAGTTCTTC

cdr3_length: 12
j_call: TRBJ2-7
clone_size: -
d_call: -
v_call: TRBV27
cdr3_aa: CASAGQSHEQYF
cdr3_nt: TGTGCCAGCGCCGGACAAAGCCACGAGCAGTACTTC

cdr3_length: 15
j_call: TRBJ2-1
clone_size: -
d_call: -
v_call: TRBV29-1
cdr3_aa: CSVEGGTRHYNEQFF
cdr3_nt: TGCAGCGTTGAAGGAGGGACACGACACTACAATGAGCAGTTCTTC

cdr3_length: 12
j_call: TRBJ1-1
clone_size: -
d_call: -
v_call: TRBV28
cdr3_aa: CASRVGSTEAFF
cdr3_nt: TGTGCCAGCAGGGTGGGGAGCACTGAAGCTTTCTTT

cdr3_length: 14
j_call: TRBJ2-7
clone_size: -
d_call: -
v_call: TRBV7-1
cdr3_aa: CASSLGGNSYEQYF
cdr3_nt: TGTGCCAGCAGCTTAGGGGGGAACTCCTACGAGCAGTACTTC

cdr3_length: 11
j_call: TRBJ2-7
clone_size: -
d_call: -
v_call: TRBV20-1
cdr3_aa: CSAPLPYEQYF
cdr3_nt: TGCAGTGCCCCACTCCCCTACGAGCAGTACTTC

cdr3_length: 11
j_call: TRBJ1-2
clone_size: -
d_call: -
v_call: TRBV6-5
cdr3_aa: CASRAGDGYTF
cdr3_nt: TGTGCCAGCAGGGCCGGGGACGGCTACACCTTC

cdr3_length: 15
j_call: TRBJ2-3
clone_size: few
d_call: -
v_call: TRBV5-6
cdr3_aa: CASSLIRDAINTQYF
cdr3_nt: TGTGCCAGCAGCTTGATCAGGGACGCTATCAATACGCAGTATTTT

cdr3_length: 15
j_call: TRBJ1-5
clone_size: -
d_call: TRBD1
v_call: TRBV19
cdr3_aa: CASTDRGYSNQPQHF
cdr3_nt: TGTGCCAGTACGGACAGGGGTTATAGCAATCAGCCCCAGCATTTT

cdr3_length: 13
j_call: TRBJ1-1
clone_size: once
d_call: -
v_call: TRBV6-5
cdr3_aa: CASQGSMNTEAFF
cdr3_nt: TGTGCCAGCCAGGGATCAATGAACACTGAAGCTTTCTTT

cdr3_length: 18
j_call: TRBJ2-3
clone_size: -
d_call: -
v_call: TRBV4-1
cdr3_aa: CASSQRGTSGPSTDTQYF
cdr3_nt: TGCGCCAGCAGCCAAAGAGGGACATCCGGACCTAGCACAGATACGCAGTATTTT

cdr3_length: 15
j_call: TRBJ2-3
clone_size: -
d_call: -
v_call: TRBV5-6
cdr3_aa: CASSLVGRSQDTQYF
cdr3_nt: TGTGCCAGCAGCTTGGTTGGCAGGAGCCAAGATACGCAGTATTTT

cdr3_length: 14
j_call: TRBJ1-1
clone_size: once
d_call: -
v_call: TRBV6-1
cdr3_aa: CASSVTRTNTEAFF
cdr3_nt: TGTGCCAGCAGTGTTACAAGGACGAACACTGAAGCTTTCTTT

cdr3_length: 16
j_call: TRBJ2-1
clone_size: once
d_call: TRBD2
v_call: TRBV18
cdr3_aa: CASSPRRLAGRDEQFF
cdr3_nt: TGTGCCAGCTCACCACGTCGCCTAGCGGGAAGAGATGAGCAGTTCTTC